This is a list of T cell receptor beta chains from one sample in a study of control samples from healthy donors and cancer patients. Profiled with immunoSEQ multiplex PCR; TCRdb holds only in-frame clones, not every one. The table shows about 49,000 clones, with 80% to 90% occurring only once. Input material: PBMCs. These TCRs come from a woman aged 45-60 years with lung cancer. CDR3s include the opening cysteine and the closing phenylalanine or tryptophan. The D gene is left open where the match is weak.

d_call	v_call	j_call	cdr3_aa	cdr3_nt
-	TRBV9	TRBJ2-5	CASSPRTDQETQYF	TGTGCCAGCAGCCCCCGGACGGACCAAGAGACCCAGTACTTC
TRBD2	TRBV19	TRBJ2-1	CASSTSGGAFDEQFF	TGTGCCAGTAGTACTAGCGGGGGGGCCTTTGATGAGCAGTTCTTC
-	TRBV19	TRBJ1-1	CASSMDLTDPFF	TGTGCCAGTAGTATGGATTTGACAGATCCCTTCTTT
-	TRBV9	TRBJ1-6	CASSVDGNSPLHF	TGTGCCAGCAGCGTAGATGGAAATTCACCCCTCCACTTT
TRBD1	TRBV7-9	TRBJ1-1	CASSLPGGDTEAFF	TGTGCCAGCAGCTTACCAGGGGGGGACACTGAAGCTTTCTTT
TRBD1	TRBV7-2	TRBJ1-4	CASSLALPTGRGGEKLFF	TGTGCCAGCAGCTTAGCCCTCCCGACAGGGCGCGGGGGTGAAAAACTGTTTTTT
TRBD1	TRBV7-2	TRBJ2-5	CASSLQGARETQYF	TGTGCCAGCAGCTTACAGGGGGCCCGAGAGACCCAGTACTTC
-	TRBV24-1	TRBJ2-1	CATSDTNEQFF	TGTGCCACCAGTGATACAAATGAGCAGTTCTTC
-	TRBV6-1	TRBJ1-1	CASSGTANPLNTEAFF	TGTGCCAGCAGTGGGACAGCCAATCCCCTGAACACTGAAGCTTTCTTT
TRBD1	TRBV20-1	TRBJ2-3	CSASTPDRVAADTQYF	TGCAGTGCTAGTACCCCGGACAGGGTTGCTGCAGATACGCAGTATTTT
TRBD1	TRBV3-1/TRBV3-2	TRBJ1-2	CASSPMGQGYGYTF	TGTGCCAGCAGCCCCATGGGACAGGGCTATGGCTACACCTTC
-	TRBV19	TRBJ2-7	CASSIEDGYEQYF	TGTGCCAGTAGTATAGAGGACGGCTACGAGCAGTACTTC
-	TRBV5-5	TRBJ1-6	CASSFGLVGSYNSPLHF	TGTGCCAGCAGCTTTGGGCTGGTGGGGTCCTATAATTCACCCCTCCACTTT
-	TRBV28	TRBJ1-3	CASSLEKEISGNTIYF	TGTGCCAGCAGCCTAGAAAAGGAGATCTCTGGAAACACCATATATTTT
-	TRBV5-1	TRBJ2-3	CASSFRTPSTDTQYF	TGCGCCAGCAGCTTCCGGACACCTAGCACAGATACGCAGTATTTT
TRBD1	TRBV5-5	TRBJ2-7	CASSAGQGGEQYF	TGTGCCAGCAGCGCGGGACAGGGCGGCGAGCAGTACTTC
-	TRBV11-2	TRBJ2-2	CASSLDRTTGELFF	TGTGCCAGCAGCTTAGATCGGACCACCGGGGAGCTGTTTTTT
-	TRBV10-3	TRBJ1-1	CASSGLGTEAFF	TGTGCCAGCTCAGGGCTAGGGACTGAAGCTTTCTTT
-	TRBV11-3	TRBJ2-2	CASSLTVIGNTGELFF	TGTGCCAGCAGCTTAACCGTAATCGGAAACACCGGGGAGCTGTTTTTT
TRBD1	TRBV12-5	TRBJ1-1	CASGKTQGTWNTEAFF	TGTGCTAGTGGAAAAACACAGGGGACTTGGAACACTGAAGCTTTCTTT
TRBD1	TRBV7-7	TRBJ2-2	CASSIRPGGNTGELFF	TGTGCCAGCAGCATACGCCCAGGGGGGAACACCGGGGAGCTGTTTTTT
-	TRBV30	TRBJ1-1	CAWHLSGPGNTEAFF	TGTGCCTGGCACCTTTCAGGTCCGGGGAACACTGAAGCTTTCTTT
-	TRBV7-2	TRBJ1-2	CASSLNRNYGYTF	TGTGCCAGCAGCTTAAACAGGAACTATGGCTACACCTTC
-	TRBV19	TRBJ1-4	CASSLGTLEKLFF	TGTGCCAGTAGTCTCGGGACACTCGAAAAACTGTTTTTT
TRBD1	TRBV27	TRBJ1-2	CASSPFSRDRVREYGYTF	TGTGCCAGCAGTCCTTTTTCCCGGGACAGGGTAAGAGAATATGGCTACACCTTC
TRBD1	TRBV7-8	TRBJ1-2	CASSRGQGVGYTF	TGTGCCAGCAGCCGAGGACAGGGAGTTGGCTACACCTTC